A selection of T cell receptor beta chains follows, all from one sample in a study of T cells in Graves' hyperthyroidism and ophthalmopathy. Each CDR3 protein gets one entry after TCRdb re-called the multiplex PCR reads with MiXCR. This table holds roughly 580,000 distinct CDR3 sequences, about 14% found once. Material: blood. All receptors derive from a woman younger than 45 with Graves' hyperthyroidism that later progressed to Graves' ophthalmopathy. CDR3s include the opening cysteine and the closing phenylalanine or tryptophan. The order of the fields is D gene, J gene, V gene, clone size, CDR3 protein, CDR3 DNA. A D gene is named only where the DNA matches it firmly. Some rows have no size entry. The others give once, few or many, or a class for an expanded clone.

- | TRBJ1-2 | TRBV15 | many | CATSRDRPSYGYTF | TGTGCCACCAGCAGAGACAGGCCCAGCTATGGCTACACCTTC
- | TRBJ1-1 | TRBV10-2 | many | CASSEVVGLRNTEAFF | TGCGCCAGCAGTGAGGTAGTTGGACTCCGGAACACTGAAGCTTTCTTT
TRBD2 | TRBJ2-7 | TRBV7-2 | many | CASSHGGVSEQYF | TGTGCCAGCAGCCACGGGGGGGTCTCCGAGCAGTACTTC
TRBD1 | TRBJ1-2 | TRBV5-6 | - | CASSSGRDSNYGYTF | TGTGCCAGCAGCTCCGGCCGGGACAGCAACTATGGCTACACCTTC
- | TRBJ2-3 | TRBV2 | many | CASSASGFGTDTQYF | TGTGCCAGCAGTGCGAGCGGGTTCGGCACAGATACGCAGTATTTT
TRBD2 | TRBJ2-3 | TRBV6-9 | - | CASSYPAGVADTQYF | TGTGCCAGCAGTTACCCAGCGGGAGTGGCAGATACGCAGTATTTT
TRBD2 | TRBJ2-1 | TRBV9 | - | CASSPGGGNSLGEQFF | TGTGCCAGCAGCCCAGGCGGGGGGAATAGCCTTGGTGAGCAGTTCTTC
TRBD1 | TRBJ1-2 | TRBV27 | many | CASSLDRGINYGYTF | TGTGCCAGCAGTCTGGACAGGGGGATTAACTATGGCTACACCTTC
- | TRBJ2-2 | TRBV19 | - | CASSIWQNTGELFF | TGTGCCAGTAGTATCTGGCAGAACACCGGGGAGCTGTTTTTT
- | TRBJ1-2 | TRBV5-5 | few | CASSLEGIGYTF | TGTGCCAGCAGCTTGGAGGGAATAGGCTACACCTTC
- | TRBJ2-3 | TRBV16 | - | CASSQFTATDTQYF | TGTGCCAGCAGCCAATTCACAGCCACAGATACGCAGTATTTT
- | TRBJ1-1 | TRBV6-1 | many | CASSYGSVNTEAFF | TGTGCCAGCAGTTACGGGTCAGTGAACACTGAAGCTTTCTTT
TRBD1 | TRBJ2-2 | TRBV12-3/TRBV12-4 | many | CASSSLGGGTGELFF | TGTGCCAGCAGTTCCTTAGGGGGCGGGACCGGGGAGCTGTTTTTT
- | TRBJ2-1 | TRBV3-1 | many | CASSQDGPGFEQFF | TGTGCCAGCAGCCAAGATGGGCCGGGTTTTGAGCAGTTCTTC
- | TRBJ2-2 | TRBV2 | many | CASLGNTGELFF | TGTGCCAGCCTCGGGAACACCGGGGAGCTGTTTTTT
TRBD2 | TRBJ2-3 | TRBV7-8 | many | CASSIPGGDTQYF | TGTGCCAGCAGCATCCCGGGGGGAGATACGCAGTATTTT
- | TRBJ2-3 | TRBV30 | - | CAWSDAYITDTQYF | TGTGCCTGGAGTGACGCATACATCACAGATACGCAGTATTTT
TRBD2 | TRBJ2-3 | TRBV9 | many | CASSTTGVVGLAGVRTDTQYF | TGTGCCAGCAGCACGACAGGGGTGGTAGGACTAGCGGGAGTCCGCACAGATACGCAGTATTTT
- | TRBJ2-1 | TRBV28 | - | CASNLAARAKYNEQFF | TGTGCCAGCAACTTGGCGGCCAGGGCAAAATACAATGAGCAGTTCTTC
TRBD1 | TRBJ1-3 | TRBV7-2 | many | CASSLGTGGNSGNTIYF | TGTGCCAGCAGCCTCGGGACAGGGGGTAACTCTGGAAACACCATATATTTT